This T cell receptor beta chain was identified during a study of early T cells in non-severe SARS-CoV-2 infection (dated by TCRdb to the early 2020s). About the full investigation: TCR sequencing used bulk RNA from unsorted whole blood, so alpha and beta chains could not be paired.

For this clonotype: Its antigen remains undetermined. There are no base qualities to consult, and no much larger clone falls within one base.

The study was a case-control design nested within a healthcare worker cohort in London, UK, with weekly nasopharyngeal swab PCR tests and blood sampling. Healthcare workers were enrolled in the week of the UK lockdown, from 23 to 31 March 2020, and were followed every week for up to roughly 15 weeks. Results the study describes overall, beyond this receptor: Matching against VDJdb was skewed toward anti-spike CD8 responses, likely underestimated virus-specific expansions, and missed private and CD4 specificities.

Library prep was done by 5' RACE. For sequencing, a NextSeq 500 was employed. Unique molecular identifiers were attached to individual cDNA molecules in the TCR library protocol so that sequencing error and PCR bias could be corrected. Sequencing covered both TCR alpha and beta chains, and within each sample the abundances of alpha and beta sequences were tightly co-correlated. As for how the authors treated the data: Decombinator V4 was used to annotate TCR sequences for V gene, J gene and CDR3. Expanded TCRs were defined as changing significantly between any two time points under a Poisson model with p below 0.0001. TCR abundances were normalised to the total number of TCRs sequenced per sample and were expressed as counts per million. MAIT TCRs were defined by TRAV1-2 paired with TRAJ12, TRAJ20 or TRAJ33, and iNKT TCRs by TRAV10 paired with TRAJ18. VDJdb, accessed 1 November 2021, was searched for CMV, EBV and SARS-CoV-2 annotated TCRs, excluding TCRs annotated for multiple antigens. The public sequencing data were trimmed at Q25 with fastp and processed into clonotypes with MiXCR by TCRdb, which kept only in-frame beta chains. CDR3 protein sequences are deduplicated, and each keeps its most common genes and DNA. These V and J calls rely on TCRdb rather than the paper's analysis. The sample table records about 36,000 distinct CDR3 sequences; 9% to 10% of these occur just once. 10% to 15% of the sample lies in the top ten.

The CDR3 sequence holds 12 residues, the cysteine and phenylalanine included. Only the CDR3 region is kept as DNA, spanning 36 bases read in frame from base 1. V loses 1 base, J loses 9 bases, and the germline ends lie 8 bases apart. CDR1 and CDR2, looked up from the germline V gene (reference sequence), are SEHNR and FQNEAQ. Sample: whole blood. The sequence derives from an adult who was a healthcare worker with PCR-confirmed SARS-CoV-2 infection or an uninfected control (not recorded which). The chain employs TRBV7-9 and TRBJ2-3, and possibly TRBD2, on 6 matching bases. The nucleotide sequence reads TGTGCCAGCAGCTTAGATGCGGGAACGCAGTATTTT. This translates into CASSLDAGTQYF.